These 23 T cell receptor beta chains came from one sample sequenced in a study of vaccination and CD4 T cells after COVID-19. The antigens for these receptors are not known. Treatment meaning: approximately 11-day PBMC culture with coronavirus spike peptide pools or control peptides (ViraFEST assay). Cultured CD4+ T cell DNA was sequenced using the Oncomine TCR Beta short-read assay. TCRdb re-called the PCR reads through MiXCR, storing one row per CDR3 protein. This sample yields over 13,000 distinct CDR3 sequences, of which roughly 54% are seen a single time; approximately 8.4% belongs to the top ten. Sequencing used CD4+ T cells from blood, cultured in vitro, obtained before SARS-CoV-2 vaccination. The receptors here all came from a human donor who had recovered from COVID-19.

By frequency in the sample, this clonotype is large. The rearrangement joins TRBV2 to TRBJ1-6, with 8 bases matching TRBD1. The germline gives CDR1 SNHLY, CDR2 FYNNEI. The CDR3 extends over 14 amino acids. The junction had 12 bases not matched to a gene; V was cut back by 6 bases and J by 14 bases. CDR3 protein: CASRTGQDVTSLHF. The CDR3 DNA follows: TGTGCCAGCAGGACGGGACAGGACGTTACATCCCTCCACTTT.

The chain carries TRBV20-1 and TRBJ2-3; 9 bases are shared with TRBD1. Germline CDR1 reads DFQATT; CDR2 reads SNEGSKA (reference sequence). V was pared by 5 bases and J by 5 bases, with 8 bases of the junction left unmatched. The CDR3 sequence is 14 residues long. The CDR3 DNA follows: TGCAGTGCTCGACCGACAGGGGGGAGAGATACGCAGTATTTT. This translates into CSARPTGGRDTQYF.

The V and J genes are TRBV20-1 and TRBJ1-2; TRBD1 matches 7 bases. The V and J ends lost 5 bases and 5 bases, in that order; junction bases with no gene match: 8. Germline V lookup: CDR1 DFQATT, CDR2 SNEGSKA (reference sequence). The CDR3 loop spans 13 amino acids. The CDR3 DNA reads as TGCAGTGCTCCCCGGGACAGTAATTATGGCTACACCTTC. As protein: CSAPRDSNYGYTF.

The chain carries TRBV29-1 and TRBJ1-1, with D unclear. CDR1 SQVTM and CDR2 ANQGSEA come from the germline V gene. The V and J ends lost 3 bases and 5 bases respectively, with 10 bases between them. The CDR3 is 12 amino acids. The CDR3: CSVDKGETEAFF. CDR3 DNA: TGCAGCGTTGACAAGGGCGAGACTGAAGCTTTCTTT.

This clonotype was picked up one time. The chain employs TRBV24-1 and TRBJ2-5, with a tentative D call TRBD1 (5 bases). Germline V gene lookup returns CDR1 KGHDR and CDR2 SFDVKD. The CDR3 has 16 residues. Trimming pared 4 bases from V and 1 base from J, leaving 15 bases between. This chain's CDR3 is CATSETKTAFQETQYF. The CDR3 DNA reads as TGTGCCACCAGTGAAACCAAGACAGCTTTCCAAGAGACCCAGTACTTC.

The sample holds a few counts of this clonotype. The J gene is TRBJ2-5, the V gene TRBV24-1; D is ambiguous. V dropped 10 bases and J dropped 2 bases, with 4 bases sitting between them. Looked up from germline, CDR1 is KGHDR and CDR2 is SFDVKD. CDR3 length: 10 amino acids. The CDR3 DNA reads TGTGCCACGGGACAAGAGACCCAGTACTTC. It yields the protein CATGQETQYF.

The gene calls are TRBV7-2 and TRBJ1-1; 8 bases are a match to TRBD1. This CDR3 has 17 residues. Germline V lookup: CDR1 SGHTA, CDR2 FQGNSA. V shed 1 base and J 4 bases; nucleotides not matched to a gene: 11. CDR3 in amino acids: CASSLDRHRGWPTEAFF. Written as DNA, the CDR3 is TGTGCCAGCAGCTTAGATCGACACAGGGGGTGGCCCACTGAAGCTTTCTTT.

J is TRBJ2-5 and V is TRBV7-2, with D perhaps TRBD2 (5 bases). CDR3 length equals 15 residues. Per germline, CDR1 SGHTA and CDR2 FQGNSA. Trimming removed 5 bases from V and 4 bases from J, with 17 bases in between. CDR3 region: CASSRAPFEGETQYF. The DNA of the CDR3 is TGTGCCAGCAGCCGGGCTCCCTTCGAGGGAGAGACCCAGTACTTC.

This clonotype turned up a few times. Written as DNA, the CDR3 is TGTGCCAGCAGTTACAGCCTTTTTCCGCAGTATTTT. Residues: CASSYSLFPQYF. J is TRBJ2-3 and V is TRBV6-2 or TRBV6-3, with D unclear. In germline, CDR1 is MNHEY, CDR2 SVGEGT. The CDR3 extends over 12 amino acids. Trimming removed 2 bases from V and 10 bases from J, with 10 bases in between.

This sequence joins TRBV20-1 and TRBJ2-5; D may be TRBD1 (6 bases). The CDR3 is 13 amino acids. Trimming stripped 1 base from V and 3 bases from J, with 9 bases between. Germline V gene data show CDR1 as DFQATT and CDR2 as SNEGSKA (reference sequence). The CDR3 is CSARVDSKETQYF. The CDR3 nucleotides are TGCAGTGCTAGAGTGGACAGTAAAGAGACCCAGTACTTC.

The rearrangement uses TRBV7-2 and TRBJ2-2, with D unresolved. This CDR3 is built from 15 residues. Trimming pared 2 bases from V and 4 bases from J, leaving 11 bases between. The germline CDR1 and CDR2 sequences are SGHTA and FQGNSA. The CDR3 bases are TGTGCCAGCAGCTTATTCCTCATTCGCACCGGGGAGCTGTTTTTT. This translates into CASSLFLIRTGELFF.

The chain couples TRBV15 to TRBJ2-6; D gene ambiguous. The V and J ends lost 0 bases and 18 bases respectively, with 18 bases between them. The CDR3 extends over 14 amino acids. Germline assignment: CDR1 LNHNV and CDR2 YYDKDF (reference sequence). CDR3 in DNA: TGTGCCACCAGCAGAGATGTAGCAGCCCCTCTCCCGACTTTC. This sequence encodes CATSRDVAAPLPTF.

The chain joins TRBV6-2 or TRBV6-3 to TRBJ1-5, with D uncertain. Germline CDR1 MNHEY, CDR2 SVGEGT. Trimming pared 6 bases from V and 3 bases from J, leaving 12 bases between. The CDR3 has 14 residues. The CDR3 protein is CASRPAVPNQPQHF. The CDR3 DNA reads as TGTGCCAGCAGACCGGCGGTACCCAATCAGCCCCAGCATTTT.

This clonotype has just a few counts. The rearrangement links TRBV6-1 to TRBJ1-2; 9 bases align to TRBD1. CDR3 length: 17 amino acids. Germline V gives CDR1 MNHNS, CDR2 SASEGT. Trimming at V came to 4 bases and at J to 5 bases, leaving 14 bases not matched to a gene. This CDR3 reads CASSGYAGTGRDYGYTF. CDR3 DNA: TGTGCCAGCAGTGGGTATGCCGGGACAGGGCGCGATTATGGCTACACCTTC.

This clonotype is labeled medium-sized. This rearrangement joins TRBV7-7 to TRBJ2-2; D ambiguous. CDR1 is SSHAT and CDR2 is FNYEAQ in the germline V gene (reference sequence). This CDR3 spans 12 amino acids. Trimming removed 5 bases from V and 6 bases from J, with 7 bases in between. The CDR3 bases are TGTGCCAGCAGCGCATCCCCCGGGGAGCTGTTTTTT. This encodes CASSASPGELFF.

The rearrangement uses TRBV27 and TRBJ1-1; D is uncertain. Per germline, CDR1 MNHEY and CDR2 SMNVEV (reference sequence). The V end was cut by 6 bases, the J end by 1 base, with 18 bases between. This CDR3 has 16 residues. The CDR3 bases are TGTGCCAGCAGCTCCTTCCTGCGGACGGGGAACACTGAAGCTTTCTTT. Protein product: CASSSFLRTGNTEAFF.

This sequence joins TRBV6-1 and TRBJ1-2; tentatively, D is TRBD1 (5 bases). Germline-derived CDR1 and CDR2 are MNHNS and SASEGT. With 2 bases removed from V and 3 bases from J, the gap between germline ends came to 10 bases. The CDR3 is 14 amino acids. CDR3 nucleotides: TGTGCCAGCAGTGAATTAGAGGGGTACTATGGCTACACCTTC. Translation gives CASSELEGYYGYTF.

This clonotype was found once. The V gene is TRBV20-1, the J gene TRBJ2-1; 15 nucleotides align to TRBD2. Per germline, CDR1 DFQATT and CDR2 SNEGSKA (reference sequence). CDR3 length: 16 residues. V was clipped by 6 bases and J by 7 bases; unmatched bases: 10. The CDR3 spells CSAPTSGTSGRNEQFF. CDR3 coding DNA: TGCAGTGCGCCAACCTCCGGGACTAGCGGGAGGAATGAGCAGTTCTTC.

Here the CDR3 reads CASRNPGARDEQFF. CDR3 bases: TGTGCCAGCAGGAACCCGGGTGCGAGGGATGAGCAGTTCTTC. The rearrangement links TRBV7-3 to TRBJ2-1, with D perhaps TRBD2 (5 bases). Between the trimmed V and J ends, which lost 6 bases and 8 bases, there was a span of 17 bases. The CDR3 is 14 amino acids. Germline CDR1 is SGHTA and CDR2 is FQGTGA.

This clonotype is medium-sized. The chain employs TRBV20-1 and TRBJ2-7; D possibly corresponds to TRBD1 (6 bases). Germline CDR1 and CDR2: DFQATT and SNEGSKA (reference sequence). This CDR3 contains 14 residues. Between the trimmed V and J ends, which lost 5 bases and 2 bases, there was a span of 16 bases. The CDR3: CSAYRDTRTYEQYF. In DNA, the CDR3 is TGCAGTGCTTACCGGGACACTCGGACCTACGAGCAGTACTTC.

The gene calls are TRBV20-1 and TRBJ2-1; D remains unclear. V was shortened by 4 bases and J by 0 bases, with 13 bases between the two germline ends. CDR1 and CDR2 (germline): DFQATT, SNEGSKA (reference sequence). The CDR3 is 15 amino acids. CDR3 residues: CSATGFLSSYNEQFF. CDR3 DNA sequence: TGCAGTGCTACAGGTTTCCTGAGCTCCTACAATGAGCAGTTCTTC.

This clonotype was detected a few times. An end of the junction does not agree with germline; a read error may underlie this. This chain connects TRBV4-3 to TRBJ1-5; D is undetermined. CDR3 length: 13 amino acids. The germline V gene encodes CDR1 LGHNA and CDR2 YSLEER. The DNA for the CDR3 is TGCGCCAGCAGCCAAGATGGCAACCAGCCCCAGCATTTT. It specifies CASSQDGNQPQHF.

This clonotype was picked up a small number of times. The J gene is TRBJ1-1, the V gene TRBV19, with D tentatively TRBD1 (6 bases). Germline loops: CDR1 LNHDA, CDR2 SQIVND (reference sequence). The CDR3 is 15 amino acids. V shed 6 bases and J shed 0 bases, with 14 bases lying between them. The CDR3 sequence is CASSRDTSMNTEAFF. The CDR3 coding sequence is TGTGCCAGTAGCAGGGACACATCAATGAACACTGAAGCTTTCTTT.